This T cell receptor (beta chain) was recovered during a study of shared clonotypes between healthy human individuals. Study results and limitations: Donors were few, which limited the genetic and exposure-history diversity represented. In this cohort, only blood was sampled, and tissue repertoires likely differ.

There are many counts of this clone. The antigen is unknown. The CDR3 covers 18 residues. Germline assignment: CDR1 SGHDT and CDR2 YYEEEE. Trimming removed 1 base from V and 13 bases from J; junction bases left unmatched: 20. The deep-level immunoSEQ assay was used. The method was immunoSEQ multiplex PCR; TCRdb's version includes in-frame clones alone and lacks a portion of them. The sample includes hundreds of thousands of clones, 70% to 80% of them seen just once. Material: PBMCs. This sequence was found in a woman in her thirties or forties in good health. Some clones in this sample may be carry-over from other donors' samples. This rearrangement joins TRBV5-6 to TRBJ2-1; 10 bases are a match to TRBD2. This chain's CDR3 is CASSLPALGSGRPAVQFF. CDR3 in DNA: TGTGCCAGCAGCTTGCCCGCCCTGGGTAGCGGGAGGCCGGCAGTTCAGTTCTTC. Full variable domain (missing parts from reference TRBV5-6 and TRBJ2-1): DAGVTQSPTHLIKTRGQQVTLRCSPKSGHDTVSWYQQALGQGPQFIFQYYEEEERQRGNFPDRFSGHQFPNYSSELNVNALLLGDSALYLCASSLPALGSGRPAVQFFGPGTRLTVL.